This T cell receptor beta chain was sequenced for a study of blood T cell repertoires in COVID-19. Data came from immunoSEQ multiplex PCR; TCRdb stores just in-frame clones and leaves some out. The table shows more than 85,000 clones, with 70% to 90% occurring only once. Sequencing was done on a sample of peripheral blood. The source is a human donor with COVID-19, enrolled during active disease. The donor label of this sample is uncertain.

CDR3 nucleotide sequence: TGTGCCAGCAATCCCACAGGGGGCAGGCGAGAGACCCAGTACTTC. This codes for CASNPTGGRRETQYF. V and J are TRBV5-4 and TRBJ2-5; 9 positions match TRBD1. Germline loops: CDR1 SGHNT, CDR2 YYREEE (reference sequence). V lost 6 bases and J lost 4; bases outside the gene matches: 10. The CDR3 contains 15 residues.